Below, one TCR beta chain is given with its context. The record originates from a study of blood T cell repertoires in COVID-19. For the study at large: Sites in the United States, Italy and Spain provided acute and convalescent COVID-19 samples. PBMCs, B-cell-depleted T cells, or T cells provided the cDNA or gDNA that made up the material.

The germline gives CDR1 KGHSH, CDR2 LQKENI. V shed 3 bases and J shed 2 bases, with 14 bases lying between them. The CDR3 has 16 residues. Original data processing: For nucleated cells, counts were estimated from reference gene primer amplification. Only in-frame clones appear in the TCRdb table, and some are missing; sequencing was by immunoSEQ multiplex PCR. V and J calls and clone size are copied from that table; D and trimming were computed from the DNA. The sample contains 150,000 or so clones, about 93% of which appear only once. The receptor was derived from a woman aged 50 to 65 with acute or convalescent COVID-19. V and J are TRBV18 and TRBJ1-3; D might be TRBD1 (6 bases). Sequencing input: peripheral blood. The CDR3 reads CASSPQGPGAGNTIYF. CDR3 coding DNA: TGTGCCAGCTCACCCCAGGGTCCAGGGGCTGGAAACACCATATATTTT.